The 7 T cell receptor beta chains listed next were all sequenced from one sample in a study of T-cell memory formation after mild COVID-19. Using its own MiXCR run on the 5' RACE reads, TCRdb lists one record per CDR3 protein. The sample has approximately 300,000 distinct CDR3 sequences; roughly 15% are singletons. Material: PBMCs or a T cell subset sorted from them (not recorded which). These receptors were collected from a man aged 18 to 29 who had mild COVID-19 (a few samples of this study predate the infection). Cell type and time point are not known.

This chain connects TRBV20-1 to TRBJ2-2; D may be TRBD2 (5 bases). Trimming took 5 bases from V and 4 from J, leaving 14 bases between them. The CDR3 extends over 14 amino acids. The V gene's germline CDR1 is DFQATT and CDR2 SNEGSKA (reference sequence). CDR3 sequence: CSAVQPGSTGELFF. The CDR3 DNA reads as TGCAGTGCTGTCCAGCCGGGGTCCACCGGGGAGCTGTTTTTT.

The rearrangement joins TRBV30 to TRBJ1-4; D is ambiguous. The CDR3 contains 14 residues. V was cut by 2 bases and J by 1 base, with 8 bases left in between. Germline CDR1 and CDR2: GTSNPN and SVGIG (reference sequence). The CDR3 loop is CAWSFLGTNEKLFF. The CDR3 coding sequence is TGTGCCTGGAGTTTTCTCGGAACTAATGAAAAACTGTTTTTT.

This clonotype has at least ten counts. J is TRBJ2-5 and V is TRBV4-1; 8 bases line up with TRBD1. In germline, CDR1 is MGHRA, CDR2 YSYEKL. This CDR3 region has 14 residues. The V gene end was trimmed by 1 base and the J gene end by 5 bases; junction bases not matched to a gene: 3. The CDR3 sequence is CASSQVDREETQYF. The CDR3 DNA reads TGCGCCAGCAGCCAAGTGGACAGGGAGGAGACCCAGTACTTC.

This clonotype was observed at least ten times. V gene TRBV5-1 combines with J gene TRBJ1-1, with 10 bases identical to TRBD1. The CDR3 has 15 residues. Per the germline V gene, CDR1 is SGHRS and CDR2 is YFSETQ. V lost 4 bases, J lost 3 bases, and 6 bases stayed unmatched. CDR3 protein: CASSPMDRGDTEAFF. The CDR3 coding sequence is TGCGCCAGCAGCCCGATGGACAGGGGGGACACTGAAGCTTTCTTT.

This clonotype was observed a handful of times. This chain joins TRBV4-3 and TRBJ1-2; a weak D match, TRBD1 (5 bases). The V and J ends lost 4 bases and 2 bases respectively, with 11 bases between them. In germline, CDR1 is LGHNA, CDR2 YSLEER. The CDR3 covers 14 residues. CDR3 sequence: CASSPWGKNYGYTF. The CDR3 bases are TGCGCCAGCAGCCCCTGGGGGAAGAACTATGGCTACACCTTC.

The sample holds a few counts of this clonotype. This chain joins TRBV20-1 and TRBJ2-1, with 7 bases that match TRBD2. Per germline, CDR1 DFQATT and CDR2 SNEGSKA (reference sequence). This CDR3 contains 13 residues. After removal of 1 base from V and 6 bases from J, the junction contained 3 bases not matched to a gene. The CDR3 nucleotides read TGCAGTGCTAGAGCGGGGGGATTCAATGAGCAGTTCTTC. Protein product: CSARAGGFNEQFF.

V usage is TRBV2 and J usage is TRBJ2-3, with D tentatively TRBD1 (6 bases). Trimming took off 6 bases at V and 0 bases at J, with 13 bases between the two ends. Per the germline V gene, CDR1 is SNHLY and CDR2 is FYNNEI. CDR3 size: 15 residues. This CDR3 reads CASRAGTQSTDTQYF. For the CDR3, the DNA is TGTGCCAGCAGAGCCGGGACACAGAGCACAGATACGCAGTATTTT. Based on the CDR3 plus reference TRBV2 and TRBJ2-3, the full variable domain is EPEVTQTPSHQVTQMGQEVILRCVPISNHLYFYWYRQILGQKVEFLVSFYNNEISEKSEIFDDQFSVERPDGSNFTLKIRSTKLEDSAMYFCASRAGTQSTDTQYFGPGTRLTVL.